The 11 T cell receptor beta chains given below trace back to one sample, sequenced in a study of metastatic and nonmetastatic thyroid tumors. TCRdb re-called clones via MiXCR from the PCR reads. The data contain under 20,000 clones, roughly 15% of them singletons. All patients reached thyroid surgery having received no treatment beforehand. Sequencing was performed on blood. These receptors were obtained from a male donor with papillary thyroid cancer or a benign thyroid nodule (not recorded which). Some clones in this sample may be carry-over from other donors' samples.

Points on this clone: Compared with germline, one end of the junction differs, possibly owing to a read error. The chain uses TRBV20-1 and TRBJ1-3, with D perhaps TRBD1 (5 bases). The germline V gene has CDR1 DFQATT and CDR2 SNEGSKA (reference sequence). The CDR3 loop spans 12 amino acids. Here the CDR3 DNA reads TGCAGTGTAGGACACGCTGGAAACACCATATATTTC. As protein: CSVGHAGNTIYF.

This clone was observed many times. The rearrangement uses TRBV30 and TRBJ1-3, with D unclear. The germline CDR1 and CDR2 sequences are GTSNPN and SVGIG (reference sequence). This CDR3 has 11 residues. Trimming stripped 2 bases from V and 4 bases from J, with 3 bases between. CDR3 DNA: TGTGCCTGGAGTCCCGGAAACACCATATATTTT. Its translation: CAWSPGNTIYF.

In its sample, this clone was seen many times. The chain carries TRBV27 and TRBJ2-7; TRBD2 matches 9 bases. Trimming took 1 base from V and 3 from J; bases not matched to a gene: 7. Germline V gene sequence: CDR1 MNHEY, CDR2 SMNVEV (reference sequence). The CDR3 loop spans 16 amino acids. The CDR3 bases are TGTGCCAGCAGTTTATATGCGGGAGGGCTCTACTACGAGCAGTACTTC. The encoded protein is CASSLYAGGLYYEQYF.

The chain is built from TRBV6-1 and TRBJ1-5; D is undetermined. The CDR3 is 14 amino acids. Trimming left V 5 bases short and J 3 bases short, with 11 bases between. Looked up from germline, CDR1 is MNHNS and CDR2 is SASEGT. CDR3 in DNA: TGTGCCAGCAGTCTGACATCTATCAATCAGCCCCAGCATTTT. Amino acids: CASSLTSINQPQHF.

This clone was seen many times. The V call is TRBV12-3 or TRBV12-4, the J call TRBJ2-7; D may be TRBD1 (6 bases). V gave up 9 bases and J gave up 4 bases, with 10 bases separating them. There are 11 residues in the CDR3. CDR3 DNA sequence: TGTGCCAGTTCCGGGACATACGAGCAGTACTTC. Translating gives CASSGTYEQYF.

This clone was seen at least ten times. The chain links TRBV11-2 to TRBJ2-6; no reliable D call. The length of the CDR3 is 15 residues. The V end lost 1 base, the J end lost 3 bases, and 7 bases lay between the germline ends. Germline V gene lookup returns CDR1 SGHAT and CDR2 FQNNGV. CDR3 bases: TGTGCCAGCAGCTTAGGGTTTATTGGGGCCAACGTCCTGACTTTC. Translation gives CASSLGFIGANVLTF. Full variable domain (remainder filled in from reference TRBV11-2 and TRBJ2-6): EAGVAQSPRYKIIEKRQSVAFWCNPISGHATLYWYQQILGQGPKLLIQFQNNGVVDDSQLPKDRFSAERLKGVDSTLKIQPAKLEDSAVYLCASSLGFIGANVLTFGAGSRLTVL.

In this sample, this clone turned up a few times. This sequence may be a read error, since a much larger clone differs from it by one base. At the DNA level, this CDR3 is encoded by other sequences in the same sample as well. The chain is built from TRBV28 and TRBJ2-1; unclear D gene. The germline CDR1 and CDR2 sequences are MDHEN and SYDVKM. The CDR3 has 11 amino acids. CDR3 nucleotides: TGTGCTAGCAGCCCGGGCGGAGATGCGTTCTTC. It yields the protein CASSPGGDAFF.

Many counts were recorded for this clone. This chain connects TRBV19 to TRBJ1-1; no clear D gene. Looked up from germline, CDR1 is LNHDA and CDR2 is SQIVND (reference sequence). V was cut by 2 bases and J by 3 bases, with 10 bases left in between. This CDR3 has 14 amino acids. CDR3 in amino acids: CASSIKIAHTEAFF. In DNA, the CDR3 is TGTGCCAGTAGTATAAAGATCGCCCACACTGAAGCTTTCTTT. Drawing the rest from reference TRBV19 and TRBJ1-1, the complete variable domain is DGGITQSPKYLFRKEGQNVTLSCEQNLNHDAMYWYRQDPGQGLRLIYYSQIVNDFQKGDIAEGYSVSREKKESFPLTVTSAQKNPTAFYLCASSIKIAHTEAFFGQGTRLTVV.

This clone was seen many times. V and J are TRBV7-9 and TRBJ2-3, with D hard to call. Germline assignment: CDR1 SEHNR and CDR2 FQNEAQ (reference sequence). V lost 3 bases to trimming and J lost 2 bases, with 9 bases between them. This CDR3 is 14 amino acids long. Here the CDR3 reads CASSFQATTDTQYF. CDR3 bases: TGTGCCAGCAGCTTTCAGGCGACCACAGATACGCAGTATTTT.

This clone was recorded at least ten times. The J gene is TRBJ2-3, the V gene TRBV10-3; D perhaps matches TRBD1 (6 bases). The V gene lost 6 bases and the J gene lost 0 bases, with 19 bases spanning the gap. Germline CDR1 is ENHRY and CDR2 is SYGVKD. This CDR3 is 17 amino acids long. The CDR3 DNA sequence: TGTGCCATCAGGGGACAACATAGACAGGCTAGCACAGATACGCAGTATTTT. Its protein product is CAIRGQHRQASTDTQYF.

This clone was recorded at least ten times. The rearrangement links TRBV7-9 to TRBJ2-1; D may be TRBD1 or TRBD2 (5 bases each). V shed 5 bases and J shed 7 bases, with 9 bases lying between them. The CDR3 sequence is 12 residues long. Germline-derived CDR1 and CDR2 are SEHNR and FQNEAQ (reference sequence). The CDR3 DNA follows: TGTGCCAGCAGCCAGGGACCGAATGAGCAGTTCTTC. This gives the protein CASSQGPNEQFF.